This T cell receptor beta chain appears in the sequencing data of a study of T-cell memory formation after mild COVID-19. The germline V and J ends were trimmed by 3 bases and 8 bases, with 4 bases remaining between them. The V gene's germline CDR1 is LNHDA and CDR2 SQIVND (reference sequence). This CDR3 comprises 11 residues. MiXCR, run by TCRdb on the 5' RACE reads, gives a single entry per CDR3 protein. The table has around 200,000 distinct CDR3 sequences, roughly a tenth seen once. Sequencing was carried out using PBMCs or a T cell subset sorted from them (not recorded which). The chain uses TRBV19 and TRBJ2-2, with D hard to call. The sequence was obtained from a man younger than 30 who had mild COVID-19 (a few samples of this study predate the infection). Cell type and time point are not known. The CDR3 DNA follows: TGTGCCAGTAGTATGGTAGGGGAGCTGTTTTTT. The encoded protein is CASSMVGELFF. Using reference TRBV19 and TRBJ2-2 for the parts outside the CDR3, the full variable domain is DGGITQSPKYLFRKEGQNVTLSCEQNLNHDAMYWYRQDPGQGLRLIYYSQIVNDFQKGDIAEGYSVSREKKESFPLTVTSAQKNPTAFYLCASSMVGELFFGEGSRLTVL.